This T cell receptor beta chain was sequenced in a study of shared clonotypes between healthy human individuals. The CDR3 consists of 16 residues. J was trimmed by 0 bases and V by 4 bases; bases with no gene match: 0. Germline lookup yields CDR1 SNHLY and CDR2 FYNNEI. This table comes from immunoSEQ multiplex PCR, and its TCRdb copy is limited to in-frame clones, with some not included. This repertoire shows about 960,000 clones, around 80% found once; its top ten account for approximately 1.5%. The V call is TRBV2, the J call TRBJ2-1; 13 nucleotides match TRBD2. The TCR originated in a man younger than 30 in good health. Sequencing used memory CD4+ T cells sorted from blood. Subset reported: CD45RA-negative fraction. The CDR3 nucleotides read TGTGCCAGCAGTGGGACTAGCGGGGGCTCCTACAATGAGCAGTTCTTC. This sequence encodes CASSGTSGGSYNEQFF.